The 21 T cell receptor beta chains given below trace back to one sample, sequenced in a study of graft-versus-host responses after intestinal transplantation. The antigens these receptors bind are not known. Sequencing was performed with immunoSEQ multiplex PCR; in TCRdb, only in-frame clones are kept and a portion is missing. The top ten hold 0.7% of the sample, which has around 25,000 clones, roughly 82% seen once. This specimen was unstimulated CD4+ T cells sorted from spleen or lymph node cells, taken before intestinal transplant. Receptor source: a human donor who received an intestinal transplant.

As concerns this clone: The junction departs from the called germline gene at one end, perhaps through a read error. This rearrangement joins TRBV7-7 to TRBJ2-2; a weak D match, TRBD1 (6 bases). CDR1 SSHAT and CDR2 FNYEAQ come from the germline V gene (reference sequence). The CDR3 sequence is 16 residues long. DNA for the CDR3: TGTGCTAGCAGCTTAACCAGGGGCCCGAACACCGGGGAGCTGTTTTTT. Translating it yields CASSLTRGPNTGELFF.

This rearrangement joins TRBV6-5 to TRBJ2-7; the D gene is possibly TRBD1 (6 bases). CDR3 length equals 14 residues. Germline CDR1 MNHEY, CDR2 SVGAGI. V was trimmed by 4 bases and J by 0 bases, leaving 10 bases between them. This chain's CDR3 is CASSSDRFSYEQYF. CDR3 sequence (DNA): TGTGCCAGCAGTTCCGACAGGTTCTCCTACGAGCAGTACTTC.

V usage is TRBV6-5 and J usage is TRBJ2-7; D not certain. The CDR3 sequence is 11 residues long. CDR1 is MNHEY and CDR2 is SVGAGI in the germline V gene. The V gene lost 4 bases and the J gene lost 5 bases, with 6 bases spanning the gap. DNA of the CDR3: TGTGCCAGCAGTTTCCGGGACGAGCAGTACTTC. Translating gives CASSFRDEQYF.

V is TRBV10-1 and J is TRBJ2-7, with D perhaps being TRBD1 or TRBD2 (5 bases each). V was shortened by 0 bases and J by 7 bases, with 10 bases between the two germline ends. CDR3 length: 13 residues. CDR1 is WNHNN and CDR2 is SYGVQD in the germline V gene (reference sequence). The CDR3 DNA reads as TGCGCCAGCAGTGAGTCGGGGGAAAGGGAGCAGTACTTC. It specifies CASSESGEREQYF.

The genes are TRBV30 and TRBJ2-5; the D is unclear. V lost 1 base and J 2 bases, leaving 20 bases between the germline ends. The germline V gene has CDR1 GTSNPN and CDR2 SVGIG (reference sequence). This CDR3 region has 17 residues. DNA for the CDR3: TGTGCCTGGAGTGGTGGCTCCCGACTCTCGTCACAAGAGACCCAGTACTTC. The encoded protein is CAWSGGSRLSSQETQYF. The whole variable domain, remainder taken from reference TRBV30 and TRBJ2-5, is SQTIHQWPATLVQPVGSPLSLECTVEGTSNPNLYWYRQAAGRGLQLLFYSVGIGQISSEVPQNLSASRPQDRQFILSSKKLLLSDSGFYLCAWSGGSRLSSQETQYFGPGTRLLVL.

The chain uses TRBV5-6 and TRBJ2-5, with D perhaps TRBD1 (6 bases). The CDR3 sequence is 13 residues long. In germline, CDR1 is SGHDT, CDR2 YYEEEE. V was clipped by 7 bases and J by 4 bases, with 14 bases between them. The chain's CDR3 is CASSGGRGETQYF. The CDR3 nucleotides are TGTGCCAGCTCCGGCGGCAGGGGAGAGACCCAGTACTTC.

The genes are TRBV25-1 and TRBJ2-3, with TRBD2 as a possible D gene (5 bases). This CDR3 comprises 11 residues. With 6 bases removed from V and 6 bases from J, the gap between germline ends came to 7 bases. Germline CDR1 and CDR2: MGHDK and SYGVNS. This CDR3 reads CASSQRDTQYF. As DNA, the CDR3 is TGTGCCAGCAGCCAGCGGGATACGCAGTATTTT.

This chain connects TRBV5-1 to TRBJ2-5; D not resolved. CDR3 length: 14 residues. V lost 6 bases and J 1 base, leaving 13 bases between the germline ends. The germline V gene has CDR1 SGHRS and CDR2 YFSETQ. The CDR3 nucleotides read TGCGCCAGCACCCTTTCCGGATTCCAAGAGACCCAGTACTTC. Protein sequence: CASTLSGFQETQYF.

The chain uses TRBV5-1 and TRBJ2-1; the match to TRBD2 covers 8 bases. J was trimmed by 4 bases and V by 0 bases; bases with no gene match: 6. Germline loops: CDR1 SGHRS, CDR2 YFSETQ. The CDR3 is 16 amino acids. CDR3 bases: TGCGCCAGCAGCTTGGTCGGGGGGGCCTCGTACAATGAGCAGTTCTTC. Residues: CASSLVGGASYNEQFF.

The gene calls are TRBV28 and TRBJ2-7; 8 nucleotides line up with TRBD2. Germline lookup yields CDR1 MDHEN and CDR2 SYDVKM. V lost 2 bases to trimming and J lost 2 bases; unmatched junction nucleotides: 26. The CDR3 consists of 22 residues. DNA for the CDR3: TGTGCCAGCAGTTTAGGGGGTGAAGGGGGAATAGCGGGACCGTCCTTCACCTACGAGCAGTACTTC. Protein: CASSLGGEGGIAGPSFTYEQYF. Variable domain in full (rest from reference TRBV28 and TRBJ2-7): DVKVTQSSRYLVKRTGEKVFLECVQDMDHENMFWYRQDPGLGLRLIYFSYDVKMKEKGDIPEGYSVSREKKERFSLILESASTNQTSMYLCASSLGGEGGIAGPSFTYEQYFGPGTRLTVT.

This chain uses TRBV2 with TRBJ2-7; maybe TRBD1 (6 bases). The CDR3 has 13 amino acids. Per germline, CDR1 SNHLY and CDR2 FYNNEI. Trimming took 8 bases from V and 1 from J, leaving 12 bases between them. CDR3 residues: CASLRGQSYEQYF. DNA of the CDR3: TGTGCCAGCCTAAGGGGACAATCCTACGAGCAGTACTTC. The whole variable domain, remainder taken from reference TRBV2 and TRBJ2-7, is EPEVTQTPSHQVTQMGQEVILRCVPISNHLYFYWYRQILGQKVEFLVSFYNNEISEKSEIFDDQFSVERPDGSNFTLKIRSTKLEDSAMYFCASLRGQSYEQYFGPGTRLTVT.

The chain carries TRBV28 and TRBJ2-1, with 9 bases matching TRBD2. Per germline, CDR1 MDHEN and CDR2 SYDVKM. Trimming at V came to 6 bases and at J to 2 bases, leaving 5 bases not matched to a gene. CDR3 length: 15 residues. CDR3 loop: CASRPRLAAYNEQFF. As DNA, the CDR3 is TGTGCCAGCAGACCCAGACTAGCGGCCTACAATGAGCAGTTCTTC.

This chain uses TRBV28 with TRBJ2-2; unclear D gene. Per the germline V gene, CDR1 is MDHEN and CDR2 is SYDVKM. This CDR3 spans 13 amino acids. V shed 8 bases and J shed 6 bases, with 13 bases lying between them. The CDR3 reads CASESSGSGELFF. The CDR3 nucleotides read TGTGCCAGCGAATCCTCCGGGTCCGGGGAGCTGTTTTTT.

This chain connects TRBV7-2 to TRBJ2-3; D unresolved. V lost 1 base and J 1 base, leaving 9 bases between the germline ends. The germline V gene has CDR1 SGHTA and CDR2 FQGNSA. The CDR3 sequence is 15 residues long. CDR3 DNA: TGTGCCAGCAGCTTAGGCCACTCCCGCACAGATACGCAGTATTTT. Translating gives CASSLGHSRTDTQYF.

The rearrangement joins TRBV7-3 to TRBJ1-1; D is unresolved. This CDR3 has 14 residues. Germline-derived CDR1 and CDR2 are SGHTA and FQGTGA. The V gene lost 1 base and the J gene lost 3 bases, with 9 bases spanning the gap. CDR3: CASSLSPGYTEAFF. The DNA for the CDR3 is TGTGCCAGCAGCTTAAGTCCGGGTTACACTGAAGCTTTCTTT.

This chain connects TRBV6-1 to TRBJ2-2; D is possibly TRBD2 (5 bases). The germline gives CDR1 MNHNS, CDR2 SASEGT. The CDR3 is 14 residues long. The ends were cut back, 8 bases at V and 5 bases at J, with 15 bases in the middle. Here the CDR3 reads CASGALRGTGELFF. The CDR3 nucleotides are TGTGCCAGCGGCGCTCTTCGAGGGACCGGGGAGCTGTTTTTT.

This chain uses TRBV5-1 with TRBJ2-7; D uncertain. With 0 bases removed from V and 1 base from J, the gap between germline ends came to 5 bases. CDR3 length: 13 residues. Germline-derived CDR1 and CDR2 are SGHRS and YFSETQ. The CDR3 nucleotides are TGCGCCAGCAGCTTGGACTTTTCCTACGAGCAGTACTTC. It translates to CASSLDFSYEQYF.

The J gene is TRBJ2-1, the V gene TRBV28; D ambiguous. Germline V gene sequence: CDR1 MDHEN, CDR2 SYDVKM. This CDR3 has 15 amino acids. The V and J ends lost 5 bases and 2 bases respectively, with 13 bases between them. The CDR3 sequence: CASSRARRTYNEQFF. The CDR3 DNA reads as TGTGCCAGCAGTCGGGCCCGGCGGACCTACAATGAGCAGTTCTTC.

The gene calls are TRBV28 and TRBJ2-1; 8 bases map to TRBD2. There are 15 residues in the CDR3. Germline CDR1 reads MDHEN; CDR2 reads SYDVKM. V lost 6 bases, J lost 8 bases, and 12 bases stayed unmatched. CDR3 DNA: TGTGCCAGCAGCTCCCGGGGGGGGGCGAGGGATGAGCAGTTCTTC. This sequence encodes CASSSRGGARDEQFF.

V usage is TRBV11-2 and J usage is TRBJ2-2; 12 bases align to TRBD1. The CDR3 runs 15 residues. Germline assignment: CDR1 SGHAT and CDR2 FQNNGV. V lost 5 bases to trimming and J lost 5 bases; unmatched junction nucleotides: 3. The CDR3 spells CASSRDRGPTGELFF. DNA for the CDR3: TGTGCCAGCAGCAGGGACAGGGGGCCAACCGGGGAGCTGTTTTTT.

There are a few counts of this clone. V usage is TRBV6-6 and J usage is TRBJ2-6; TRBD1 is a possible D gene (6 bases). Trimming took off 8 bases at V and 1 base at J, with 9 bases between the two ends. The germline gives CDR1 MNHNY, CDR2 SVGAGI (reference sequence). The CDR3 covers 14 residues. This CDR3 is CASHTGSGANVLTF. The CDR3 bases are TGTGCCAGCCACACAGGGTCTGGGGCCAACGTCCTGACTTTC.